This entry concerns a single T cell receptor (beta chain). V was shortened by 0 bases and J by 0 bases, with 8 bases between the two germline ends. CDR1 and CDR2 (germline): LNHNV, YYDKDF (reference sequence). The CDR3 consists of 16 residues. The sample comes from a study of T cells in tumors after PD-1 blockade. Study-level background: Some patients also took daily vismodegib 150 mg during anti-PD-1 treatment.

Profiling relied on immunoSEQ multiplex PCR, and the TCRdb table lists in-frame clones only, not all of them. The sample yields around 35,000 clones, 70% to 75% seen once. Here the sequenced sample was PBMCs, taken after anti-PD-1 treatment. The chain is built from TRBV15 and TRBJ2-2; D not certain. This receptor was taken from a human donor with basal cell carcinoma. CDR3 loop: CATSRDTSANTGELFF. The CDR3 bases are TGTGCCACCAGCAGAGATACGAGCGCGAACACCGGGGAGCTGTTTTTT.